Shown below are 20 T cell receptor beta chains from a single sample sequenced in a study of shared clonotypes between healthy human individuals. Cells designated naive CD8 were CD45RO-negative and were positively selected for CCR7, with terminally differentiated effector memory CD45RA+ cells excluded. Profiling relied on immunoSEQ multiplex PCR, and the TCRdb table lists in-frame clones only, not all of them. Found here are hundreds of thousands of clones, roughly 95% of them singletons; the top ten hold approximately 0.12%. What was sequenced was naive CD8+ T cells sorted from blood. The receptors originated from a woman younger than 45 in good health.

This chain uses TRBV19 with TRBJ1-5; D might be TRBD1 (5 bases). Germline CDR1 and CDR2: LNHDA and SQIVND (reference sequence). The CDR3 sequence is 15 residues long. V dropped 7 bases and J dropped 1 base, with 14 bases sitting between them. The CDR3 nucleotides are TGTGCCAGTACCCTGGGGCAGTGGAGCAATCAGCCCCAGCATTTT. Encoded protein: CASTLGQWSNQPQHF.

V usage is TRBV28 and J usage is TRBJ2-5, with D hard to call. Looked up from germline, CDR1 is MDHEN and CDR2 is SYDVKM. The CDR3 length is 11 residues. The V and J ends lost 3 bases and 1 base respectively, with 0 bases between them. In DNA form, the CDR3 reads TGTGCCAGCAGTTTCCAAGAGACCCAGTACTTC. Translating it yields CASSFQETQYF. The complete variable domain, with remaining parts taken from reference TRBV28 and TRBJ2-5, reads DVKVTQSSRYLVKRTGEKVFLECVQDMDHENMFWYRQDPGLGLRLIYFSYDVKMKEKGDIPEGYSVSREKKERFSLILESASTNQTSMYLCASSFQETQYFGPGTRLLVL.

With respect to this clone: An end of the junction does not agree with germline; a read error may underlie this. The chain carries TRBV6-7 and TRBJ2-7; tentatively, D is TRBD2 (5 bases). TRBV6-7 is assigned to the ORF class and has an uncertain function. The CDR3 contains 11 residues. The CDR3 DNA reads TGTGCCAGCAGTTCCTCCGGCTTACGGGGATTC. Its translation is CASSSSGLRGF.

The chain recombines TRBV7-9 with TRBJ2-2; no clear D gene. The CDR3 spans 15 residues. The V end was cut by 5 bases, the J end by 2 bases, with 12 bases between. Germline loops: CDR1 SEHNR, CDR2 FQNEAQ (reference sequence). CDR3 sequence (DNA): TGTGCCAGCAGCCCCTTTCAGGAAAACACCGGGGAGCTGTTTTTT. Amino acid sequence: CASSPFQENTGELFF.

This clone was seen a single time. The genes are TRBV19 and TRBJ2-5; D is undetermined. The CDR3 consists of 14 residues. Trimming left V 0 bases short and J 5 bases short, with 10 bases between. The germline V gene has CDR1 LNHDA and CDR2 SQIVND (reference sequence). CDR3 loop: CASSIDLEVETQYF. The CDR3 DNA sequence: TGTGCCAGTAGTATAGATCTCGAGGTGGAGACCCAGTACTTC.

The gene calls are TRBV7-9 and TRBJ1-3; 8 bases agree with TRBD1. The CDR3 sequence is 16 residues long. V shed 5 bases, J shed 0 bases, and the junction held 6 bases outside the gene matches. The germline V gene has CDR1 SEHNR and CDR2 FQNEAQ (reference sequence). CDR3: CASSPRTGPSGNTIYF. The CDR3 DNA is TGTGCCAGCAGCCCCCGGACAGGGCCCTCTGGAAACACCATATATTTT.

This chain links TRBV27 with TRBJ2-7; TRBD1 might be the D (6 bases). Germline V gene sequence: CDR1 MNHEY, CDR2 SMNVEV (reference sequence). This CDR3 is 16 amino acids long. Trimming cost V 2 bases and J 1 base, with 15 bases left between them. In DNA form, the CDR3 reads TGTGCCAGCAGTTTAAATACGGGACACCTATCCTACGAGCAGTACTTC. Translation gives CASSLNTGHLSYEQYF.

The rearrangement uses TRBV6-5 and TRBJ2-7; TRBD1 matches 7 bases. There are 16 residues in the CDR3. Germline V CDR1 and CDR2: MNHEY, SVGAGI. V was clipped by 4 bases and J by 3 bases; unmatched bases: 12. The CDR3 nucleotides read TGTGCCAGCAGTTCCGACTCGACAGGGAACATCTACGAGCAGTACTTC. It specifies CASSSDSTGNIYEQYF.

V usage is TRBV7-3 and J usage is TRBJ2-2; 12 nucleotides agree with TRBD2. The CDR3 has 16 residues. Germline V gene data show CDR1 as SGHTA and CDR2 as FQGTGA. Germline trimming cut 5 bases from V and 3 bases from J; bases unmatched to any gene: 4. The CDR3 DNA follows: TGTGCCAGCAGCGCCACTAGCGGGAGGTACACCGGGGAGCTGTTTTTT. It yields the protein CASSATSGRYTGELFF. The full variable domain, in which reference TRBV7-3 and TRBJ2-2 provide the parts outside the CDR3, is GAGVSQTPSNKVTEKGKYVELRCDPISGHTALYWYRQSLGQGPEFLIYFQGTGAADDSGLPNDRFFAVRPEGSVSTLKIQRTERGDSAVYLCASSATSGRYTGELFFGEGSRLTVL.

J is TRBJ2-1 and V is TRBV14; TRBD2 matches at 10 bases. The CDR3 is 17 amino acids. The germline CDR1 and CDR2 sequences are SGHDN and FVKESK. Trimming cost V 0 bases and J 8 bases; bases outside gene matches: 10. CDR3 nucleotides: TGTGCCAGCAGCCAAGATGGCCTAGCGGGAGAGGAGGATGAGCAGTTCTTC. Protein product: CASSQDGLAGEEDEQFF.

V and J are TRBV19 and TRBJ1-2, with no clear D. V was clipped by 2 bases and J by 1 base, with 5 bases between them. CDR1 is LNHDA and CDR2 is SQIVND in the germline V gene (reference sequence). The CDR3 covers 13 residues. This CDR3 is CASSITFNYGYTF. The CDR3 nucleotides are TGTGCCAGTAGTATAACCTTTAACTATGGCTACACCTTC.

The chain links TRBV4-1 to TRBJ1-4; no definite D call. The CDR3 sequence is 13 residues long. The V end was cut by 3 bases, the J end by 8 bases, with 10 bases between. CDR1 is MGHRA and CDR2 is YSYEKL in the germline V gene. The CDR3 nucleotides are TGCGCCAGCAGCCAGGGTCGTGGGGAAAAACTGTTTTTT. It is translated as CASSQGRGEKLFF.

V and J are TRBV27 and TRBJ2-7; the D gene is possibly TRBD2 (5 bases). Germline CDR1 MNHEY, CDR2 SMNVEV (reference sequence). Trimming removed 2 bases at V and 5 bases at J, with 13 bases between. The CDR3 is 14 amino acids. The chain's CDR3 is CASSLQVASHEQYF. Here the CDR3 DNA reads TGTGCCAGCAGTTTACAGGTAGCTAGCCACGAGCAGTACTTC.

CDR3 amino acids: CASSELGTGVDEQYF. The CDR3 DNA reads TGTGCCAGCAGTGAATTGGGGACAGGGGTCGACGAGCAGTACTTC. The genes are TRBV6-1 and TRBJ2-7, with 10 bases fitting TRBD1. Trimming at V came to 2 bases and at J to 5 bases, leaving 6 bases not matched to a gene. The CDR3 spans 15 residues. The V gene's germline CDR1 is MNHNS and CDR2 SASEGT.

V is TRBV7-9 and J is TRBJ2-1, with 9 bases fitting TRBD2. The CDR3 has 16 residues. The germline V gene has CDR1 SEHNR and CDR2 FQNEAQ (reference sequence). V lost 5 bases to trimming and J lost 6 bases; unmatched junction nucleotides: 11. The CDR3 protein is CASSPEGVAGVNEQFF. CDR3 DNA: TGTGCCAGCAGCCCCGAGGGAGTAGCGGGAGTCAATGAGCAGTTCTTC.

The chain couples TRBV4-1 to TRBJ1-1; a possible D gene is TRBD1 (5 bases). The V and J ends lost 1 base and 7 bases respectively, with 10 bases between them. CDR3 length: 13 amino acids. Per germline, CDR1 MGHRA and CDR2 YSYEKL. This chain's CDR3 is CASSQGGVGEAFF. CDR3 nucleotides: TGCGCCAGCAGCCAAGGGGGGGTGGGTGAAGCTTTCTTT.

The rearrangement uses TRBV27 and TRBJ2-1; TRBD1 matches at 9 bases. The V gene's germline CDR1 is MNHEY and CDR2 SMNVEV (reference sequence). Trimming cost V 8 bases and J 4 bases; bases outside gene matches: 3. The CDR3 totals 13 residues. Here the CDR3 DNA reads TGTGCCAGCTGGACAGGGGCGTACAATGAGCAGTTCTTC. The encoded protein is CASWTGAYNEQFF.

The rearrangement links TRBV5-8 to TRBJ1-2; D is undetermined. Germline V lookup: CDR1 SGHTS, CDR2 YDEGEE. The length of the CDR3 is 13 residues. The V end was cut by 1 base, the J end by 2 bases, with 6 bases between. The CDR3: CASSLFRNYGYTF. The CDR3, as DNA: TGTGCCAGCAGCTTGTTTAGAAACTATGGCTACACCTTC.

J is TRBJ1-1 and V is TRBV27, with D perhaps TRBD1 (6 bases). Germline V lookup: CDR1 MNHEY, CDR2 SMNVEV (reference sequence). The CDR3 covers 14 residues. V was clipped by 5 bases and J by 0 bases, with 10 bases between them. CDR3 bases: TGTGCCAGCAGTAACAGACAGGTGAACACTGAAGCTTTCTTT. This encodes CASSNRQVNTEAFF.

The chain couples TRBV27 to TRBJ2-2, with D maybe TRBD1 (5 bases). V was cut by 0 bases and J by 2 bases, with 13 bases left in between. This CDR3 contains 17 residues. Germline CDR1 reads MNHEY; CDR2 reads SMNVEV (reference sequence). For the CDR3, the DNA is TGTGCCAGCAGTTTATCCCTGGGGCCAGGAAACACCGGGGAGCTGTTTTTT. Translated, it gives CASSLSLGPGNTGELFF.